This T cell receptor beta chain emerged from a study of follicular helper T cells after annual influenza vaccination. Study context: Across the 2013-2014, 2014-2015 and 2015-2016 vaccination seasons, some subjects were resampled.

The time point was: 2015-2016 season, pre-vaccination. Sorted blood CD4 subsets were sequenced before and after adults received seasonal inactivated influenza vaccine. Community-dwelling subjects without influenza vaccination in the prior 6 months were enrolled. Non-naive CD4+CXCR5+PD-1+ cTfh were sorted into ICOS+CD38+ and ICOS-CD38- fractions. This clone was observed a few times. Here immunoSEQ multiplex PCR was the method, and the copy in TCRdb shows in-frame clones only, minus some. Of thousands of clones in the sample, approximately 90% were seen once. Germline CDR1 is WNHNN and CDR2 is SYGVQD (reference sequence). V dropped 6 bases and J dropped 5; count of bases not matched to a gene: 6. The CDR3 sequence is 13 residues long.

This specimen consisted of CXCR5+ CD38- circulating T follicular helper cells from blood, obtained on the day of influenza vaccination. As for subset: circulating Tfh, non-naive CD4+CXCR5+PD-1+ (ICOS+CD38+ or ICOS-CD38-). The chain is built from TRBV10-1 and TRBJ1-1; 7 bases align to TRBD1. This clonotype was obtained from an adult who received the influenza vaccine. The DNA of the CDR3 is TGCGCCAGCAGACAGGGGCCGGGAACTGAAGCTTTCTTT. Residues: CASRQGPGTEAFF.